This TCR beta chain comes out of a study of blood T cell repertoires in COVID-19. At the level of the study: Acute and convalescent COVID-19 samples came from the United States, Italy and Spain. Nucleic acid was either cDNA or gDNA, and it came from T cells, B-cell-depleted T cells, or PBMCs.

Germline CDR1 KGHSY, CDR2 FQNENV. There are 13 residues in the CDR3. Between the trimmed V and J ends, which lost 8 bases and 0 bases, there was a span of 10 bases. Per the authors' pipeline: How many nucleated cells were present was estimated from reference gene primer amplification. The assay was immunoSEQ multiplex PCR, and TCRdb's table has in-frame clones only and misses some. D and trimming come from the DNA, and the V and J calls and clone size come from that table. Altogether around 180,000 clones are present, roughly 86% being singletons, with the ten largest covering less than 3%. The TCR originated in a woman aged 25 to 45 with active or convalescent COVID-19. The chain links TRBV16 to TRBJ1-1; tentative D call: TRBD1 (6 bases). The source material was peripheral blood. In DNA form, the CDR3 reads TGTGCCAGCGCCGGGACACTGAACACTGAAGCTTTCTTT. Protein sequence: CASAGTLNTEAFF. The variable domain in full, with the rest retrieved from reference TRBV16 and TRBJ1-1, is GEEVAQTPKHLVRGEGQKAKLYCAPIKGHSYVFWYQQVLKNEFKFLISFQNENVFDETGMPKERFSAKCLPNSPCSLEIQATKLEDSAVYFCASAGTLNTEAFFGQGTRLTVV.